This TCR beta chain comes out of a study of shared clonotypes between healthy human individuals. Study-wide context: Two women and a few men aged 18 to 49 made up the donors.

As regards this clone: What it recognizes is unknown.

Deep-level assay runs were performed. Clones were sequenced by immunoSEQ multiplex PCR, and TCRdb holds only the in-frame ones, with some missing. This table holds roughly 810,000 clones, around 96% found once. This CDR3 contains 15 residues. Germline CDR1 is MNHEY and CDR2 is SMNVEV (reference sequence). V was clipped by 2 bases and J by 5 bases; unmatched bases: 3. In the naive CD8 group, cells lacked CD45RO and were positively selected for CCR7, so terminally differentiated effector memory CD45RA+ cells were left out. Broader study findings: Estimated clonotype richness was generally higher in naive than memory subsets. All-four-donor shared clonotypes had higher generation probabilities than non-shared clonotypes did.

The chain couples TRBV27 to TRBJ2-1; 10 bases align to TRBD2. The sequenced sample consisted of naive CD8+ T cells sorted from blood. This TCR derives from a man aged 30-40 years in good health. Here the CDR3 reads CASSLSGGDNNEQFF. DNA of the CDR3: TGTGCCAGCAGTTTAAGCGGGGGGGATAACAATGAGCAGTTCTTC.